This TCR beta chain comes out of a study of T cells in Graves' hyperthyroidism and ophthalmopathy. Trimming shortened V by 8 bases and J by 2 bases, and 16 bases separated the two germline ends. The CDR3 consists of 14 residues. The table lists this clonotype with a few counts. Across 18 months, stable Graves' hyperthyroidism was marked by no progression to ophthalmopathy. Among the patients, aged 18 to 65, hyperthyroidism was newly diagnosed and had lasted under 2 months. Amplified TCR beta CDR3 regions derived from RNA transcripts. First-round RT-PCR with HTBI primers amplified the TCR CDR3 region. Each CDR3 protein gets one entry after TCRdb re-called the multiplex PCR reads with MiXCR. The sample yields just under 750,000 distinct CDR3 sequences, under 45% seen once.

The V call is TRBV12-3 or TRBV12-4, the J call TRBJ2-7; the D gene is possibly TRBD1 (7 bases). This receptor was obtained from a woman aged 40 to 50 with Graves' hyperthyroidism. What was sequenced was blood. CDR3 sequence: CASQEGQIAYEQYF. CDR3 nucleotide sequence: TGTGCCAGCCAGGAGGGACAGATAGCCTACGAGCAGTACTTC.